Each of the 27 T cell receptor beta chains below was sequenced from the same sample in a study of blood T cell repertoires in COVID-19. TCRdb's copy holds only in-frame clones and misses some; the assay was immunoSEQ multiplex PCR. The sample records 250,000 to 300,000 clones, about 90% being singletons. The material sequenced was peripheral blood. The receptor source for this set is a woman between 25 and 40 years old with COVID-19, enrolled during active disease.

This clone was found once. The chain employs TRBV20-1 and TRBJ2-3; 8 bases fit TRBD2. The CDR3 has 14 residues. The germline gives CDR1 DFQATT, CDR2 SNEGSKA (reference sequence). The V segment lost 3 bases and the J segment 3 bases; nucleotides outside the gene matches: 5. The CDR3 region has the DNA TGCAGTGCTAGTTTCCAGCGGGGGACAGATACGCAGTATTTT. Protein product: CSASFQRGTDTQYF.

V and J are TRBV15 and TRBJ2-3; 9 positions agree with TRBD1. The CDR3 contains 17 residues. The germline V gene has CDR1 LNHNV and CDR2 YYDKDF (reference sequence). The V gene end was trimmed by 9 bases and the J gene end by 3 bases; junction bases not matched to a gene: 16. CDR3 sequence (DNA): TGTGCCACGCAGCAAAGGGACAGGGCCGTTTGGACAGATACGCAGTATTTT. This encodes CATQQRDRAVWTDTQYF.

This chain uses TRBV18 with TRBJ2-2, with TRBD2 matching over 8 bases. The V gene's germline CDR1 is KGHSH and CDR2 LQKENI. The CDR3 contains 16 residues. Trimming removed 3 bases from V and 6 bases from J; junction bases left unmatched: 9. DNA of the CDR3: TGTGCCAGCTCACCGTCTGGCGGGGGGAGATCCGGGGAGCTGTTTTTT. It yields the protein CASSPSGGGRSGELFF.

The chain recombines TRBV4-2 with TRBJ2-5; 7 bases align to TRBD1. CDR3 length: 15 amino acids. Germline CDR1 reads LGHNA; CDR2 reads YNFKEQ. V lost 3 bases and J lost 2; bases outside the gene matches: 6. The CDR3 reads CASSQETGQQETQYF. CDR3 nucleotides: TGTGCCAGCAGCCAGGAGACAGGGCAACAAGAGACCCAGTACTTC.

This sequence joins TRBV3-1 (or the pseudogene TRBV3-2) and TRBJ1-2; D might be TRBD1 (6 bases). V shed 4 bases and J shed 3 bases, with 18 bases lying between them. Germline CDR1 and CDR2: LGHDT and YNNKEL (reference sequence). The CDR3 has 16 residues. CDR3 bases: TGTGCCAGCAGCCCAGGGGTGCAAAAAATTTACTATGGCTACACCTTC. Its translation: CASSPGVQKIYYGYTF.

The chain links TRBV25-1 to TRBJ2-7; the match to TRBD2 covers 7 bases. CDR3 length equals 15 residues. The germline gives CDR1 MGHDK, CDR2 SYGVNS. V gave up 2 bases and J gave up 6 bases; unmatched junction bases: 10. CDR3 in DNA: TGTGCCAGCAGTGAACTGGGGGGGTATGGCCTCGAGCAGTACTTC. Translated: CASSELGGYGLEQYF.

V is TRBV7-6 and J is TRBJ2-7; 7 nucleotides line up with TRBD1. CDR1 is SGHVS and CDR2 is FNYEAQ in the germline V gene. V shed 6 bases and J 2 bases; nucleotides not matched to a gene: 10. The CDR3 is made up of 15 amino acids. CDR3 sequence reads: CASRIQRQGTYEQYF. The CDR3 DNA sequence: TGTGCCAGCAGAATACAACGACAGGGAACCTACGAGCAGTACTTC.

V usage is TRBV4-1 and J usage is TRBJ1-2; 7 bases align to TRBD1. The length of the CDR3 is 14 residues. From germline, CDR1 is MGHRA and CDR2 YSYEKL. Germline trimming cut 3 bases from V and 8 bases from J; bases unmatched to any gene: 9. CDR3 region: CASSQPKTGEGYTF. The CDR3 DNA sequence: TGCGCCAGCAGCCAGCCCAAAACAGGGGAAGGCTACACCTTC.

The chain combines TRBV3-1 (or the pseudogene TRBV3-2) with TRBJ2-5, with 8 positions matching TRBD2. Unmatched junction bases numbered 8, after V lost 6 bases and J lost 5 bases. The CDR3 runs to 14 residues. Germline V lookup: CDR1 LGHDT, CDR2 YNNKEL (reference sequence). The CDR3 is CASREAGGRETQYF. As DNA, the CDR3 is TGTGCCAGCAGGGAGGCGGGGGGTCGTGAGACCCAGTACTTC.

The gene calls are TRBV2 and TRBJ1-5; possible D gene TRBD1, 6 bases. The CDR3 is made up of 13 amino acids. In germline, CDR1 is SNHLY, CDR2 FYNNEI. V was shortened by 5 bases and J by 7 bases, with 12 bases between the two germline ends. The DNA of the CDR3 is TGTGCCAGCAGTCAGGGGAGTGGACAGCCCCAGCATTTT. Amino acid sequence: CASSQGSGQPQHF.

This clone has just a few counts. This chain links TRBV11-3 with TRBJ1-2, with 9 bases lining up with TRBD1. Losses at the gene ends were 5 bases for V and 8 bases for J; bases not matched to a gene: 6. Germline values: CDR1 SGHNT, CDR2 YENEEA. The CDR3 contains 13 residues. Here the CDR3 reads CASSQRDRDGYTF. The CDR3 nucleotides read TGTGCCAGCAGCCAGCGGGACAGGGACGGCTACACCTTC.

This clone came up once. This chain uses TRBV3-1 (or the pseudogene TRBV3-2) with TRBJ1-2; no clear D. Germline values: CDR1 LGHDT, CDR2 YNNKEL (reference sequence). The CDR3 totals 14 residues. Trimming removed 4 bases at V and 2 bases at J, with 11 bases between. The CDR3 protein is CASSRSGGNYGYTF. CDR3 DNA sequence: TGTGCCAGCAGCCGGAGTGGAGGCAACTATGGCTACACCTTC.

This clone was counted once. The chain is built from TRBV4-1 and TRBJ2-5; D possibly corresponds to TRBD1 (5 bases). This CDR3 is 12 amino acids long. Between the trimmed V and J ends, which lost 1 base and 7 bases, there was a span of 7 bases. Per the germline V gene, CDR1 is MGHRA and CDR2 is YSYEKL. CDR3 region: CASSQVRGTQYF. The CDR3, as DNA: TGCGCCAGCAGCCAAGTAAGGGGGACCCAGTACTTC.

This chain joins TRBV27 and TRBJ1-1, with TRBD1 as a possible D gene (5 bases). CDR3 length equals 15 residues. Germline values: CDR1 MNHEY, CDR2 SMNVEV (reference sequence). Trimming took 3 bases from V and 5 from J, leaving 16 bases between them. The DNA of the CDR3 is TGTGCCAGCAGTTTGGCCGGCGGGGGAGGGACTGAAGCTTTCTTT. Its protein is CASSLAGGGGTEAFF.

This clone has only one observation. The V call is TRBV2, the J call TRBJ2-7, with 10 bases identical to TRBD1. This CDR3 comprises 14 residues. Germline values: CDR1 SNHLY, CDR2 FYNNEI. With 7 bases clipped from V and 5 bases from J, the junction kept 8 bases outside the gene matches. DNA of the CDR3: TGTGCCAGCACCCTCGGGACAGGGGCCCACGAGCAGTACTTC. It is translated as CASTLGTGAHEQYF.

The chain uses TRBV2 and TRBJ2-3, with TRBD2 matching over 8 bases. V was clipped by 5 bases and J by 3 bases; unmatched bases: 7. The CDR3 is made up of 15 amino acids. Looked up from germline, CDR1 is SNHLY and CDR2 is FYNNEI. In nucleotides, the CDR3 is TGTGCCAGCAGTTACCGGGGGGGCGGGACAGATACGCAGTATTTT. Its translation: CASSYRGGGTDTQYF.

The chain carries TRBV24-1 and TRBJ2-3, with D hard to call. The CDR3 length is 16 residues. CDR1 and CDR2 (germline): KGHDR, SFDVKD. Trimming took 0 bases from V and 6 from J, leaving 15 bases between them. The CDR3 DNA sequence: TGTGCCACCAGTGATTTGCCCCTGCCCGGGTCCGATACGCAGTATTTT. Its protein is CATSDLPLPGSDTQYF.

V usage is TRBV3-1 (or the pseudogene TRBV3-2) and J usage is TRBJ1-3; 7 nucleotides line up with TRBD1. The CDR3 is made up of 17 amino acids. Germline CDR1 reads LGHDT; CDR2 reads YNNKEL (reference sequence). Losses at the gene ends were 4 bases for V and 0 bases for J; bases not matched to a gene: 9. CDR3 DNA: TGTGCCAGCAGCCCGGGACCGGGACAGTTCTCTGGAAACACCATATATTTT. As protein: CASSPGPGQFSGNTIYF.

This clone has only one observation. The chain couples TRBV5-1 to TRBJ2-3; D remains unclear. V was cut by 0 bases and J by 2 bases, with 10 bases left in between. The CDR3 covers 15 residues. Germline assignment: CDR1 SGHRS and CDR2 YFSETQ. This CDR3 reads CASSLDRSSTDTQYF. The CDR3 DNA is TGCGCCAGCAGCTTGGACCGTAGCTCCACAGATACGCAGTATTTT.

The chain carries TRBV5-8 and TRBJ1-1; TRBD1 agrees at 7 bases. Germline CDR1 is SGHTS and CDR2 is YDEGEE. The CDR3 runs 15 residues. After removal of 4 bases from V and 2 bases from J, the junction contained 8 bases not matched to a gene. The CDR3 DNA sequence: TGTGCCAGCAGCCAAGGGGGCGGTCGCAACACTGAAGCTTTCTTT. Translating it yields CASSQGGGRNTEAFF.

This chain connects TRBV5-1 to TRBJ2-7, with TRBD1 as a possible D gene (6 bases). The CDR3 spans 15 residues. Germline CDR1 is SGHRS and CDR2 is YFSETQ. V was clipped by 6 bases and J by 2 bases, with 18 bases between them. The CDR3 DNA is TGCGCCAGCAACCCCAGGGGATCGGGCACCTACGAGCAGTACTTC. Its protein is CASNPRGSGTYEQYF.

V gene TRBV21-1 combines with J gene TRBJ1-6. TRBV21-1 represents a pseudogene. The CDR3 totals 19 residues. The CDR3 nucleotides are TGTGCCAGCAGCGGGACAAGAGGAACAGGCGGGAGGTATAATTCACCCCTCCACTTT. Its translation: CASSGTRGTGGRYNSPLHF.

The chain uses TRBV19 and TRBJ1-2, with D perhaps matching TRBD1 (5 bases). Germline CDR1 reads LNHDA; CDR2 reads SQIVND (reference sequence). There are 12 residues in the CDR3. Trimming left V 5 bases short and J 8 bases short, with 12 bases between. In DNA form, the CDR3 reads TGTGCCAGTAGTCAGGGCATCAGGGGCTACACCTTC. Its protein is CASSQGIRGYTF.

The chain uses TRBV7-9 and TRBJ2-5; 13 bases line up with TRBD2. Germline values: CDR1 SEHNR, CDR2 FQNEAQ (reference sequence). CDR3 length: 16 amino acids. J gave up 5 bases and V 4 bases, and 7 bases lay outside the gene matches. Written as DNA, the CDR3 is TGTGCCAGCAGCTCGACTAGCGGGGGGAGGATGGAGACCCAGTACTTC. Its protein product is CASSSTSGGRMETQYF.

The chain joins TRBV5-1 to TRBJ2-7, with D perhaps matching TRBD2 (5 bases). This CDR3 has 12 residues. Deletions cut 5 bases from V and 8 bases from J, with 14 bases between. Germline assignment: CDR1 SGHRS and CDR2 YFSETQ. CDR3: CASRLLGEQQYF. The CDR3 DNA sequence: TGCGCCAGCAGATTACTAGGAGAACAGCAGTACTTC.

A single count supports this clone. The gene calls are TRBV27 and TRBJ2-7, with a weak D call TRBD1 (5 bases). From germline, CDR1 is MNHEY and CDR2 SMNVEV (reference sequence). The CDR3 length is 16 residues. Deletions cut 3 bases from V and 3 bases from J, with 18 bases between. The DNA for the CDR3 is TGTGCCAGCAGTTTCTCACTGGGGCTAAAGGTCTACGAGCAGTACTTC. As protein: CASSFSLGLKVYEQYF.

The count of this clone is one. The chain uses TRBV24-1 and TRBJ2-1; 8 bases align to TRBD2. Germline values: CDR1 KGHDR, CDR2 SFDVKD. CDR3 length: 14 residues. V trimming: 9 bases; J trimming: 2 bases; junction bases outside the gene matches: 5. The CDR3 loop reads CATSERGPYNEQFF. Written as DNA, the CDR3 is TGTGCCACCTCGGAGCGGGGGCCCTACAATGAGCAGTTCTTC.